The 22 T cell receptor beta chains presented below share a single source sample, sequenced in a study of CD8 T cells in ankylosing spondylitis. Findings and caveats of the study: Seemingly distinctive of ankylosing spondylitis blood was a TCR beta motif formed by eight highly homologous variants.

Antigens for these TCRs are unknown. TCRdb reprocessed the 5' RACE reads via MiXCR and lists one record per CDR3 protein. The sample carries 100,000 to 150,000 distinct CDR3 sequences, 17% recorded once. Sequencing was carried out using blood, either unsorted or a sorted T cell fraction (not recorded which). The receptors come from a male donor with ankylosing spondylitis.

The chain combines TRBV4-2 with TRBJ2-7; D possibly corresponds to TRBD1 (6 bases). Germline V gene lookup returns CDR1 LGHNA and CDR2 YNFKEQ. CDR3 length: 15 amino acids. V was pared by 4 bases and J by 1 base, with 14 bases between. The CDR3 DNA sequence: TGTGCCAGCAGCCGCGCCAGGGACACTTCCTACGAGCAGTACTTC. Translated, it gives CASSRARDTSYEQYF.

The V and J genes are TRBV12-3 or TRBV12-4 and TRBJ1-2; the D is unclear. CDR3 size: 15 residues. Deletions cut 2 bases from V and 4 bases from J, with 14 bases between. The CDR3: CASSLMTQTLYGYTF. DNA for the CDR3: TGTGCCAGCAGTTTAATGACCCAAACCCTCTATGGCTACACCTTC.

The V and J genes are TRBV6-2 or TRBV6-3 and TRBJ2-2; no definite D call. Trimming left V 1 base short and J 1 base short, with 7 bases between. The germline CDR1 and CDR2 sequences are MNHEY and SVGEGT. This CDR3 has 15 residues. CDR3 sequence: CASSYFPMNTGELFF. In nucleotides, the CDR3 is TGTGCCAGCAGTTACTTCCCCATGAACACCGGGGAGCTGTTTTTT.

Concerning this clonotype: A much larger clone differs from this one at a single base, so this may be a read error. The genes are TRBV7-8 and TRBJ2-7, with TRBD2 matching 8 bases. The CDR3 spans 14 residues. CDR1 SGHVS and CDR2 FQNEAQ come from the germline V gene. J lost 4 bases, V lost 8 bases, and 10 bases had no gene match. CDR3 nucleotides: TGTGCCAGCGGCCCCTCCTCGGGGGGGTACGAGCAGTACTTC. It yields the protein CASGPSSGGYEQYF.

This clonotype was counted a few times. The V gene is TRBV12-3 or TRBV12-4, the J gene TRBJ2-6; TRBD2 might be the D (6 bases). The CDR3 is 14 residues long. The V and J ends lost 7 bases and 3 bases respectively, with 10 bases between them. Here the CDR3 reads CASNRGNGANVLTF. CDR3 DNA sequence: TGTGCCAGCAATCGGGGGAATGGGGCCAACGTCCTGACTTTC.

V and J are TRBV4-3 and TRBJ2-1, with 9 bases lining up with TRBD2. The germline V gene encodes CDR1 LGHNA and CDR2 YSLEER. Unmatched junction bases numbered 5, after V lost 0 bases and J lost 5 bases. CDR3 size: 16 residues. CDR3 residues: CASSQDQTSGHNEQFF. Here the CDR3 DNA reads TGCGCCAGCAGCCAAGACCAGACTAGCGGACACAATGAGCAGTTCTTC.

Here the CDR3 reads CASSWTTDRNNEQFF. The CDR3 coding sequence is TGTGCCAGCTCGTGGACGACGGACCGAAACAATGAGCAGTTCTTC. This chain connects TRBV27 to TRBJ2-1; no reliable D call. CDR1 and CDR2 from the germline V gene are MNHEY and SMNVEV (reference sequence). The length of the CDR3 is 15 residues. Trimming stripped 8 bases from V and 5 bases from J, with 19 bases between.

The CDR3 sequence is CSAPDRDGKNIQYF. Written as DNA, the CDR3 is TGCAGTGCTCCGGACAGGGATGGCAAAAACATTCAGTACTTC. The chain joins TRBV20-1 to TRBJ2-4; 8 bases map to TRBD1. V shed 5 bases, J shed 3 bases, and the junction held 6 bases outside the gene matches. Per the germline V gene, CDR1 is DFQATT and CDR2 is SNEGSKA (reference sequence). The CDR3 sequence is 14 residues long.

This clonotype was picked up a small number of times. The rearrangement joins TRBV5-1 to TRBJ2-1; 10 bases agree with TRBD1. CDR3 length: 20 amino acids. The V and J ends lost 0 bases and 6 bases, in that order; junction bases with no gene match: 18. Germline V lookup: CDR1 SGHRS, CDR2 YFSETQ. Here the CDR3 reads CASSLAPGQGELLLGNEQFF. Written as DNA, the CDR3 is TGCGCCAGCAGCTTGGCCCCTGGACAGGGGGAACTTCTACTCGGCAATGAGCAGTTCTTC.

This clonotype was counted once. Written as DNA, the CDR3 is TGTGCCAGCTCATCACAGGGTTGGACTGAAGCTTTCTTT. Protein: CASSSQGWTEAFF. V gene TRBV18 combines with J gene TRBJ1-1; possible D gene TRBD1, 6 bases. CDR3 length: 13 amino acids. V was cut by 5 bases and J by 5 bases, with 12 bases left in between. Germline loops: CDR1 KGHSH, CDR2 LQKENI.

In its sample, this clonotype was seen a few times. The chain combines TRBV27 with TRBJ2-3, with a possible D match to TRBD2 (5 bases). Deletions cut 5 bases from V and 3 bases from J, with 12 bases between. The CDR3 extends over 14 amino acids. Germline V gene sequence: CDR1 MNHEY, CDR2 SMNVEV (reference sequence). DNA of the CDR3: TGTGCCAGCAGTCTGAAGGGAGCGACAGATACGCAGTATTTT. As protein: CASSLKGATDTQYF.

In nucleotides, the CDR3 is TGTGCCAGCAGCTTGGCTCTAGCGGACAATGAGCAGTTCTTC. As protein: CASSLALADNEQFF. J is TRBJ2-1 and V is TRBV5-6, with 7 bases that match TRBD2. Per germline, CDR1 SGHDT and CDR2 YYEEEE. The CDR3 is made up of 14 amino acids. V lost 0 bases and J lost 5; bases outside the gene matches: 2.

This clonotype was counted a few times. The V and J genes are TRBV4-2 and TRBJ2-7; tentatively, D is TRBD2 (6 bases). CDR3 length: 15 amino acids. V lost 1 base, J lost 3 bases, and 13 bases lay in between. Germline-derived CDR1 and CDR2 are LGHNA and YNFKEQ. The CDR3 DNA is TGTGCCAGCAGCCAAGGAGTTAGCGGCTACTACGAGCAGTACTTC. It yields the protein CASSQGVSGYYEQYF.

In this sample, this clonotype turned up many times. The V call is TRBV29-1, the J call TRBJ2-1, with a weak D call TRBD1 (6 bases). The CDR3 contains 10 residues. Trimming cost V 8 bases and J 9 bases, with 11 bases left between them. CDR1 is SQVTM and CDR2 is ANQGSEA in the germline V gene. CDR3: CSPMDSEQFF. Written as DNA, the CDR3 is TGCAGCCCAATGGACAGTGAGCAGTTCTTC.

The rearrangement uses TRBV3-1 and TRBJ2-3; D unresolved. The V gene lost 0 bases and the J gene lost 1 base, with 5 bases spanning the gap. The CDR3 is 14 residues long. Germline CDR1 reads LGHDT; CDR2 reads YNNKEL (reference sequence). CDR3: CASSQDPGTDTQYF. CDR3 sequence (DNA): TGTGCCAGCAGCCAAGATCCGGGCACAGATACGCAGTATTTT.

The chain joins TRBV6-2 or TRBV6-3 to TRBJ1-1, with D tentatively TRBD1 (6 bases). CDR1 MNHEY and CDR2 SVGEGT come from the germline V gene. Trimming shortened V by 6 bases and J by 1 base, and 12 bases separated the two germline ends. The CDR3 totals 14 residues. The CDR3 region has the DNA TGTGCCAGCAGCGACGGACAGAGGAACACTGAAGCTTTCTTT. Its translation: CASSDGQRNTEAFF.

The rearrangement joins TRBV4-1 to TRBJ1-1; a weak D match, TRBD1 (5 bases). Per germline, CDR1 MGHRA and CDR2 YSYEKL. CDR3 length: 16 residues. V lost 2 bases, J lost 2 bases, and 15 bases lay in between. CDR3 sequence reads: CASSQRGLRGNTEAFF. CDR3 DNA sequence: TGCGCCAGCAGCCAAAGGGGCCTAAGGGGAAACACTGAAGCTTTCTTT.

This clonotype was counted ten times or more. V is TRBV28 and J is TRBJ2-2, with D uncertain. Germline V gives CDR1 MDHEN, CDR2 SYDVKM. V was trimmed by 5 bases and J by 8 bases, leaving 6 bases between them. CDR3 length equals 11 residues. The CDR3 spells CASSPTGELFF. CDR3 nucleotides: TGTGCCAGCAGTCCCACTGGGGAGCTGTTTTTT.

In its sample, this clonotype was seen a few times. This chain's CDR3 is CATSGDGSTDTQYF. Written as DNA, the CDR3 is TGTGCCACCAGTGGGGACGGGAGCACAGATACGCAGTATTTT. The gene calls are TRBV24-1 and TRBJ2-3, with D possibly called TRBD1 or TRBD2 (5 bases each). The ends were cut back, 5 bases at V and 0 bases at J, with 8 bases in the middle. The germline V gene encodes CDR1 KGHDR and CDR2 SFDVKD. The CDR3 contains 14 residues.

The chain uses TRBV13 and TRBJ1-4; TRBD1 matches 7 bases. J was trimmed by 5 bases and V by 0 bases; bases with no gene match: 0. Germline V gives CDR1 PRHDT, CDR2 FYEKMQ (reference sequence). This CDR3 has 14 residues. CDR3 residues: CASSLGQGNEKLFF. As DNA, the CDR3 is TGTGCCAGCAGCTTAGGACAGGGGAATGAAAAACTGTTTTTT.

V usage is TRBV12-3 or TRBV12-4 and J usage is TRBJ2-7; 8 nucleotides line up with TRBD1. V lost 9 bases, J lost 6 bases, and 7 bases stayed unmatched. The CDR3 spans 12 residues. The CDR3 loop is CASSGQASEQYF. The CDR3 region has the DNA TGTGCCAGTTCGGGACAGGCTTCCGAGCAGTACTTC.

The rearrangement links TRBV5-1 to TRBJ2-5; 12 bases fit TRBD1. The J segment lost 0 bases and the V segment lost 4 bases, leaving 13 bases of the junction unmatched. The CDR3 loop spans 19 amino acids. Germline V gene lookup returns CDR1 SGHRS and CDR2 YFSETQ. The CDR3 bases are TGCGCCAGCAGCGCTGCCGGGACAGGGGGCTCCCCCTACCAAGAGACCCAGTACTTC. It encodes CASSAAGTGGSPYQETQYF.